This T cell receptor (beta chain) was recorded in a study of OX40 agonist ivuxolimab in advanced cancers. Study-wide background: Given to patients was ivuxolimab, an agonistic anti-OX40 (CD134) antibody.

The table came from immunoSEQ multiplex PCR; TCRdb's copy has only in-frame clones and leaves some out. The table lists some 70,000 clones, roughly four fifths of them singletons. General study findings and limits: Dosing at 0.1 to 3.0 mg/kg was accompanied by clonal expansion of CD4+ and CD8+ blood T cells by week 6. In the 0.1-3.0 mg/kg groups, partial responders showed among the lowest expansion.

As to this clone: As yet, its antigen is unknown.

The source was CD4+ or CD8+ T cells sorted from blood, collected in a trial of the OX40 agonist ivuxolimab. This receptor was taken from an adult with an advanced solid tumor such as melanoma, head and neck, liver or kidney cancer.

The CDR3 DNA sequence: TGTGCCAGCAGGACAGGAGATCCGATCTCTGGCTACACCTTC. Translation: CASRTGDPISGYTF. The genes are TRBV28 and TRBJ1-2; the D gene is possibly TRBD1 (6 bases). Germline CDR1 is MDHEN and CDR2 is SYDVKM. The length of the CDR3 is 14 residues. V was cut by 6 bases and J by 7 bases, with 18 bases left in between.